The next 10 T cell receptor beta chains were all read from a single sample in a study of shared clonotypes between healthy human individuals. Positive CCR7 selection of CD45RO-negative cells yielded the naive CD8 cells, and terminally differentiated effector memory CD45RA+ cells were excluded. Sequencing was performed with immunoSEQ multiplex PCR; in TCRdb, only in-frame clones are kept and a portion is missing. The sample shows about 680,000 clones, 92% of them seen only once. The specimen sequenced was naive CD8+ T cells sorted from blood. All receptors derive from a man aged 30 to 45 in good health.

This chain connects TRBV7-6 to TRBJ2-7; D uncertain. This CDR3 contains 13 residues. V was cut by 1 base and J by 3 bases, with 7 bases left in between. The germline V gene has CDR1 SGHVS and CDR2 FNYEAQ. This CDR3 is CASSLGPNYEQYF. The CDR3 DNA reads as TGTGCCAGCAGCTTAGGCCCTAACTACGAGCAGTACTTC.

J is TRBJ1-3 and V is TRBV6-1, with D uncertain. CDR1 is MNHNS, CDR2 SASEGT, per germline. The V end lost 0 bases, the J end lost 0 bases, and 9 bases lay between the germline ends. This CDR3 spans 16 amino acids. The CDR3 loop is CASSEALLASGNTIYF. DNA of the CDR3: TGTGCCAGCAGTGAAGCGCTTTTGGCCTCTGGAAACACCATATATTTT.

The CDR3 sequence: CASSSRDDATFNEQFF. CDR3 nucleotide sequence: TGTGCCAGTAGTAGTCGCGATGACGCCACCTTCAATGAGCAGTTCTTC. The V call is TRBV19, the J call TRBJ2-1, with D uncertain. Germline-derived CDR1 and CDR2 are LNHDA and SQIVND (reference sequence). The CDR3 is 16 residues long. Trimming took 4 bases from V and 6 from J, leaving 19 bases between them.

The chain links TRBV28 to TRBJ2-6; possibly TRBD2 for D (5 bases). Germline-derived CDR1 and CDR2 are MDHEN and SYDVKM. Trimming left V 2 bases short and J 1 base short, with 6 bases between. The CDR3 loop spans 15 amino acids. CDR3 DNA sequence: TGTGCCAGCAGTTTAGAGGGTTCTGGGGCCAACGTCCTGACTTTC. Its translation is CASSLEGSGANVLTF.

V usage is TRBV27 and J usage is TRBJ1-2; D ambiguous. The ends were cut back, 7 bases at V and 5 bases at J, with 17 bases in the middle. CDR3 length equals 14 residues. Germline CDR1 MNHEY, CDR2 SMNVEV (reference sequence). CDR3: CASTHLGVGYGYTF. CDR3 nucleotide sequence: TGTGCCAGCACCCACCTCGGGGTGGGGTATGGCTACACCTTC.

Notes on this clone: This sample also contains other DNA sequences that code for the same CDR3. The rearrangement uses TRBV7-9 and TRBJ2-7; D may correspond to TRBD1 or TRBD2 (5 bases each). Per germline, CDR1 SEHNR and CDR2 FQNEAQ (reference sequence). V lost 4 bases, J lost 3 bases, and 10 bases lay in between. The CDR3 extends over 13 amino acids. CDR3: CASSSPGRYEQYF. DNA for the CDR3: TGTGCCAGCAGCTCTCCGGGGCGCTACGAGCAGTACTTC.

The chain links TRBV28 to TRBJ1-3, with no clear D. The CDR3 sequence is 19 residues long. Per the germline V gene, CDR1 is MDHEN and CDR2 is SYDVKM. V shed 5 bases and J shed 0 bases, with 23 bases lying between them. The CDR3 loop is CASSPTAPHISSSGNTIYF. CDR3 nucleotide sequence: TGTGCCAGCAGTCCAACAGCACCCCACATCTCTTCCTCTGGAAACACCATATATTTT.

DNA of the CDR3: TGTGCCTGGAGTGTGGTAATCCCCGGGGAGCTGTTTTTT. It encodes CAWSVVIPGELFF. J is TRBJ2-2 and V is TRBV30; D is uncertain. The V gene's germline CDR1 is GTSNPN and CDR2 SVGIG (reference sequence). V was clipped by 0 bases and J by 6 bases, with 8 bases between them. The CDR3 contains 13 residues.

The rearrangement links TRBV7-9 to TRBJ2-1; 10 positions agree with TRBD2. Trimming at V came to 2 bases and at J to 6 bases, leaving 4 bases not matched to a gene. Per the germline V gene, CDR1 is SEHNR and CDR2 is FQNEAQ (reference sequence). The CDR3 totals 15 residues. CDR3 region: CASSLKREGRNEQFF. In DNA form, the CDR3 reads TGTGCCAGCAGCTTAAAGCGGGAGGGCCGCAATGAGCAGTTCTTC.

The chain joins TRBV5-6 to TRBJ2-7, with D perhaps matching TRBD1 or TRBD2 (5 bases each). Per germline, CDR1 SGHDT and CDR2 YYEEEE. Trimming shortened V by 4 bases and J by 0 bases, and 14 bases separated the two germline ends. This CDR3 is 15 amino acids long. The CDR3 here is CASSKGPLSSYEQYF. CDR3 sequence (DNA): TGTGCCAGCAGCAAGGGACCCTTGAGCTCCTACGAGCAGTACTTC.